The entry below describes one T cell receptor beta chain. The target antigen is unknown. This record comes from a study of T cell repertoires and HLA-DP antigens. Study in general: CD4+ T cells were cocultured with HeLa cells expressing HLA-DP.

Untouched CD4+ T cells were isolated by negative selection, averaging around 98% purity. Profiled with immunoSEQ multiplex PCR; TCRdb holds only in-frame clones, not every one. The data contain over 100,000 clones, more than 85% of them singletons. Sequenced: CD4+ T cells from PBMCs. The sequence derives from a woman between 18 and 30 years old in good health and CMV-seronegative.

The CDR3 reads CASSSGTGELFF. The CDR3 DNA reads as TGTGCCAGCAGCTCTGGGACCGGGGAGCTGTTTTTT. The chain recombines TRBV11-3 with TRBJ2-2; D is uncertain. V lost 4 bases, J lost 5 bases, and 5 bases lay in between. The length of the CDR3 is 12 residues. CDR1 and CDR2 from the germline V gene are SGHNT and YENEEA. The full variable domain, completed using reference TRBV11-3 and TRBJ2-2, is EAGVVQSPRYKIIEKKQPVAFWCNPISGHNTLYWYLQNLGQGPELLIRYENEEAVDDSQLPKDRFSAERLKGVDSTLKIQPAELGDSAVYLCASSSGTGELFFGEGSRLTVL.